The rows below give T cell receptor beta chains drawn from one sample of a study of regulatory T cells. TCRdb keeps only in-frame clones here, not all; method: immunoSEQ multiplex PCR. The sample has 15,000 to 20,000 clones, roughly 90% seen once. Sequenced input: CD8+ T cells sorted from blood. The source of these receptors is a person aged 18-29 years with CD3G deficiency. Each CDR3 is given with its conserved first and last residue. A D gene is named only where the DNA matches it firmly. Clone size is not always given. Where it is, it says once, few, many or a class for expanded clones.

V gene: TRBV30; clone size: .; D gene: TRBD2; J gene: TRBJ2-3; CDR3 DNA: TGTGCCTGGCTATCTAGCGGTACAGATACGCAGTATTTT; CDR3 protein: CAWLSSGTDTQYF
V gene: TRBV18; clone size: .; D gene: .; J gene: TRBJ1-1; CDR3 DNA: TGTGCCAGCTCCCTGGGGGACACTGAAGCTTTCTTT; CDR3 protein: CASSLGDTEAFF
V gene: TRBV9; clone size: .; D gene: TRBD2; J gene: TRBJ2-1; CDR3 DNA: TGTGCCAGCAGCGTTGCCGGACTAGCGGGGAATGAGCAGTTCTTC; CDR3 protein: CASSVAGLAGNEQFF
V gene: TRBV4-3; clone size: .; D gene: .; J gene: TRBJ1-4; CDR3 DNA: TGCGCCAGCAGCCAAGGGCCGGGTACACTCGAAAAACTGTTTTTT; CDR3 protein: CASSQGPGTLEKLFF
V gene: TRBV7-9; clone size: .; D gene: .; J gene: TRBJ1-2; CDR3 DNA: TGTGCCAGCAGCTTAGGTCCGTATGGCTACACCTTC; CDR3 protein: CASSLGPYGYTF
V gene: TRBV7-2; clone size: once; D gene: .; J gene: TRBJ2-6; CDR3 DNA: TGTGCCAGCAGCGCGGGGTTGATTTCCGGCTCTGGGGCCAACGTCCTGACTTTC; CDR3 protein: CASSAGLISGSGANVLTF
V gene: TRBV2; clone size: .; D gene: .; J gene: TRBJ1-3; CDR3 DNA: TGTGCCAGCGGGGGAACCACCATATATTTT; CDR3 protein: CASGGTTIYF
V gene: TRBV5-1; clone size: .; D gene: .; J gene: TRBJ1-2; CDR3 DNA: TGCGCCAGCAGCTTGGAACAGGTTGGCTACACCTTC; CDR3 protein: CASSLEQVGYTF
V gene: TRBV6-5; clone size: .; D gene: .; J gene: TRBJ2-3; CDR3 DNA: TGTGCCAGCAGTGCCTACAGGGGACTCACAGATACGCAGTATTTT; CDR3 protein: CASSAYRGLTDTQYF
V gene: TRBV6-5; clone size: .; D gene: .; J gene: TRBJ1-1; CDR3 DNA: TGTGCCAGCAAACCGGACGTGAACACTGAAGCTTTCTTT; CDR3 protein: CASKPDVNTEAFF
V gene: TRBV29-1; clone size: .; D gene: TRBD2; J gene: TRBJ2-3; CDR3 DNA: TGCAGCGTTTCTCCGCCGACTAGCGGGAGCACAGATACGCAGTATTTT; CDR3 protein: CSVSPPTSGSTDTQYF
V gene: TRBV7-3; clone size: .; D gene: .; J gene: TRBJ1-1; CDR3 DNA: TGTGCCAGCAGCCCCCGGGGGTCTGAAGCTTTCTTT; CDR3 protein: CASSPRGSEAFF
V gene: TRBV19; clone size: .; D gene: .; J gene: TRBJ2-2; CDR3 DNA: TGTGCCAGTATTGAGACAGACGGGGAGCTGTTTTTT; CDR3 protein: CASIETDGELFF
V gene: TRBV25-1; clone size: .; D gene: .; J gene: TRBJ2-3; CDR3 DNA: TGTGCCACCTCCCCGGGGGATACGCAGTATTTT; CDR3 protein: CATSPGDTQYF
V gene: TRBV20-1; clone size: .; D gene: .; J gene: TRBJ1-1; CDR3 DNA: TGCAGTGCAGCCCCGAGGGGCGAAGCTTTCTTT; CDR3 protein: CSAAPRGEAFF
V gene: TRBV5-6; clone size: .; D gene: .; J gene: TRBJ2-7; CDR3 DNA: TGTGCCAGCAGCCTAACAGGGCGCTACGAGCAGTACTTC; CDR3 protein: CASSLTGRYEQYF
V gene: TRBV6-6; clone size: .; D gene: TRBD2; J gene: TRBJ2-1; CDR3 DNA: TGTGCCAGCAGTTACGGACTAGCGGGGGATTACAATGAGCAGTTCTTC; CDR3 protein: CASSYGLAGDYNEQFF
V gene: TRBV5-4; clone size: .; D gene: .; J gene: TRBJ2-5; CDR3 DNA: TGTGCCAGCAGTTCCTTGGGACTCCAAGAGACCCAGTACTTC; CDR3 protein: CASSSLGLQETQYF
V gene: TRBV4-1; clone size: .; D gene: .; J gene: TRBJ1-4; CDR3 DNA: TGCGCCAGCAGCCAAGAATCGCCGTCCTTTAATGAAAAACTGTTTTTT; CDR3 protein: CASSQESPSFNEKLFF
V gene: TRBV7-2; clone size: .; D gene: TRBD1; J gene: TRBJ1-4; CDR3 DNA: TGTGCCAGCAGCCCCCGGACAGGGTTCGAAAAACTGTTTTTT; CDR3 protein: CASSPRTGFEKLFF
V gene: TRBV5-1; clone size: .; D gene: TRBD1; J gene: TRBJ2-1; CDR3 DNA: TGCGCCAGCAGCCCGGGACAGGGGGCTTTGGAGCAGTTCTTC; CDR3 protein: CASSPGQGALEQFF
V gene: TRBV13; clone size: .; D gene: .; J gene: TRBJ1-1; CDR3 DNA: TGTGCCAGCAGCTTAGGAGGGGGTAACACTGAAGCTTTCTTT; CDR3 protein: CASSLGGGNTEAFF
V gene: TRBV11-2; clone size: .; D gene: TRBD1; J gene: TRBJ2-1; CDR3 DNA: TGTGCCAGCAGCACAGGGACAGGGGGGCCCGGCAATGAGCAGTTCTTC; CDR3 protein: CASSTGTGGPGNEQFF
V gene: TRBV5-1; clone size: medium-sized; D gene: TRBD1; J gene: TRBJ1-4; CDR3 DNA: TGCGCCAGCAGCCCATGGGACAGCTCTAATGAAAAACTGTTTTTT; CDR3 protein: CASSPWDSSNEKLFF
V gene: TRBV7-9; clone size: .; D gene: .; J gene: TRBJ2-3; CDR3 DNA: TGTGCCAGCAGGATTAGCGGACGCAGCACAGATACGCAGTATTTT; CDR3 protein: CASRISGRSTDTQYF
V gene: TRBV7-2; clone size: .; D gene: TRBD2; J gene: TRBJ2-2; CDR3 DNA: TGTGCCAGCAGCTTAGATAGTAGCGGGGGGGCAAACACCGGGGAGCTGTTTTTT; CDR3 protein: CASSLDSSGGANTGELFF
V gene: TRBV7-9; clone size: .; D gene: .; J gene: TRBJ2-5; CDR3 DNA: TGTGCCAGCAGCCCCGACGGGCTAACGTCAGACCAGTACTTC; CDR3 protein: CASSPDGLTSDQYF
V gene: TRBV7-9; clone size: .; D gene: .; J gene: TRBJ2-2; CDR3 DNA: TGTGCCAGCAGCTTAGCCGAGGGCGGGGAGCTGTTTTTT; CDR3 protein: CASSLAEGGELFF
V gene: TRBV7-9; clone size: .; D gene: .; J gene: TRBJ1-4; CDR3 DNA: TGTGCCAGCAGTCCGTGGGGGGAAACTAATGAAAAACTGTTTTTT; CDR3 protein: CASSPWGETNEKLFF
V gene: TRBV6-6; clone size: .; D gene: .; J gene: TRBJ1-2; CDR3 DNA: TGTGCCAGCAGTTACTCGATGCCAGGATCCTATGGCTACACCTTC; CDR3 protein: CASSYSMPGSYGYTF
V gene: TRBV5-6; clone size: .; D gene: .; J gene: TRBJ2-1; CDR3 DNA: TGTGCCAGCAGCTTAACCGTCCGGGTGGGGGGTTCTTACAATGAGCAGTTCTTC; CDR3 protein: CASSLTVRVGGSYNEQFF
V gene: TRBV30; clone size: .; D gene: TRBD1; J gene: TRBJ2-1; CDR3 DNA: TGTGCCTGGGGACAGGGGAGCTCCTACAATGAGCAGTTCTTC; CDR3 protein: CAWGQGSSYNEQFF
V gene: TRBV7-9; clone size: .; D gene: .; J gene: TRBJ2-1; CDR3 DNA: TGTGCCAGCAGCTTGAACAATGAGCAGTTCTTC; CDR3 protein: CASSLNNEQFF
V gene: TRBV9; clone size: .; D gene: TRBD1; J gene: TRBJ1-1; CDR3 DNA: TGTGCCAGCAGCCCCAGGGGGACCCTGAACACTGAAGCTTTCTTT; CDR3 protein: CASSPRGTLNTEAFF
V gene: TRBV9; clone size: .; D gene: .; J gene: TRBJ2-6; CDR3 DNA: TGTGCCAGCAGCGTAGAGGGGGGCTCTGGGGCCAACGTCCTGACTTTC; CDR3 protein: CASSVEGGSGANVLTF
V gene: TRBV19; clone size: .; D gene: .; J gene: TRBJ2-7; CDR3 DNA: TGTGCCAGTAGTCTACAGGGACGCAACGAGCAGTACTTC; CDR3 protein: CASSLQGRNEQYF
V gene: TRBV7-6; clone size: .; D gene: TRBD2; J gene: TRBJ2-3; CDR3 DNA: TGTGCCAGCAGGAGGGGCGGGGGGACAGATACGCAGTATTTT; CDR3 protein: CASRRGGGTDTQYF
V gene: TRBV10-3; clone size: .; D gene: .; J gene: TRBJ1-4; CDR3 DNA: TGTGCCATCAGTGGGGATTCCGGGACTGAAAAACTGTTTTTT; CDR3 protein: CAISGDSGTEKLFF
V gene: TRBV19; clone size: .; D gene: TRBD1; J gene: TRBJ2-2; CDR3 DNA: TGTGCCAGTAGTGACAGGGTGGGCACCGGGGAGCTGTTTTTT; CDR3 protein: CASSDRVGTGELFF
V gene: TRBV7-8; clone size: .; D gene: .; J gene: TRBJ2-3; CDR3 DNA: TGTGCCAGCAGCCGGGACTCCACAGATACGCAGTATTTT; CDR3 protein: CASSRDSTDTQYF
V gene: TRBV29-1; clone size: .; D gene: .; J gene: TRBJ2-7; CDR3 DNA: TGCAGCGTTGAAGGAGGACGGAGCTCCTACGAGCAGTACTTC; CDR3 protein: CSVEGGRSSYEQYF
V gene: TRBV6-6; clone size: .; D gene: .; J gene: TRBJ1-5; CDR3 DNA: TGTGCCAGCAGTACCGACAGCGTCGCTCAGCCCCAGCATTTT; CDR3 protein: CASSTDSVAQPQHF
V gene: TRBV13; clone size: .; D gene: TRBD1; J gene: TRBJ1-2; CDR3 DNA: TGTGCCAGCAGCAAAGGACAGGGAGGTTTCTATGGCTACACCTTC; CDR3 protein: CASSKGQGGFYGYTF
V gene: TRBV10-3; clone size: .; D gene: TRBD1; J gene: TRBJ2-1; CDR3 DNA: TGTGCCATCAGCCCGGGACAGGGTGAGGATGAGCAGTTCTTC; CDR3 protein: CAISPGQGEDEQFF
V gene: TRBV28; clone size: .; D gene: .; J gene: TRBJ1-1; CDR3 DNA: TGTGCCAGCAGTTTGGGACGTGGCACTGAAGCTTTCTTT; CDR3 protein: CASSLGRGTEAFF
V gene: TRBV6-1; clone size: .; D gene: TRBD2; J gene: TRBJ2-3; CDR3 DNA: TGTGCCAGCAGCGGCCTAGCGGTGGTTACGCAGTATTTT; CDR3 protein: CASSGLAVVTQYF
V gene: TRBV4-1; clone size: .; D gene: .; J gene: TRBJ2-7; CDR3 DNA: TGCGCCAGCAGCCAAGATTCTCAGGTCCAGTACGAGCAGTACTTC; CDR3 protein: CASSQDSQVQYEQYF
V gene: TRBV28; clone size: .; D gene: .; J gene: TRBJ1-1; CDR3 DNA: TGTGCCAGCAGTCCCTCGGGGCGATACACTGAAGCTTTCTTT; CDR3 protein: CASSPSGRYTEAFF
V gene: TRBV27; clone size: .; D gene: .; J gene: TRBJ2-1; CDR3 DNA: TGTGCCAGCAGTTCGTCAGGCAATGAGCAGTTCTTC; CDR3 protein: CASSSSGNEQFF
V gene: TRBV19; clone size: .; D gene: .; J gene: TRBJ1-1; CDR3 DNA: TGTGCCAGTAGTATAGGTCGGGGGTCCAACACTGAAGCTTTCTTT; CDR3 protein: CASSIGRGSNTEAFF
V gene: TRBV6-5; clone size: once; D gene: .; J gene: TRBJ2-1; CDR3 DNA: TGTGCCAGCAGTTACGGACCTCGACATGAGCAGTTCTTC; CDR3 protein: CASSYGPRHEQFF
V gene: TRBV18; clone size: .; D gene: .; J gene: TRBJ1-4; CDR3 DNA: TGTGCCAGCTCCCCCTCCGACGAAAAACTGTTTTTT; CDR3 protein: CASSPSDEKLFF
V gene: TRBV13; clone size: .; D gene: .; J gene: TRBJ2-4; CDR3 DNA: TGTGCCAGCAGCTTAGGGGTCGGCAGCATTCAGTACTTC; CDR3 protein: CASSLGVGSIQYF
V gene: TRBV6-5; clone size: .; D gene: .; J gene: TRBJ2-4; CDR3 DNA: TGTGCCAGCAACCCAGGCGGTGGAGCCAAAAACATTCAGTACTTC; CDR3 protein: CASNPGGGAKNIQYF
V gene: TRBV2; clone size: .; D gene: TRBD1; J gene: TRBJ2-3; CDR3 DNA: TGTGCCAGCAGTGTAATGACAGGGATGGGCCCCACGTCTAGCACAGATACGCAGTATTTT; CDR3 protein: CASSVMTGMGPTSSTDTQYF
V gene: TRBV28; clone size: once; D gene: .; J gene: TRBJ2-7; CDR3 DNA: TGTGCCAGCAGTAACCGATCGGAACTCTACGAGCAGTACTTC; CDR3 protein: CASSNRSELYEQYF